This TCR beta chain appears in the sequencing data of a study of beta chain features in type 1 diabetes. This clone was seen a handful of times. The target antigen is unknown. The whole isolated RNA underwent reverse transcription, so sequencing captured expressed TCRB transcripts. The repertoire was sequenced with immunoSEQ multiplex PCR; TCRdb's copy has only in-frame clones and lacks some. This table holds 150,000 to 200,000 clones, over 7.5% found once. V shed 3 bases, J shed 4 bases, and the junction held 10 bases outside the gene matches. The CDR3 loop spans 16 amino acids. Germline loops: CDR1 LNHDA, CDR2 SQIVND (reference sequence). The study, taken as a whole, reports: The question left open here concerned HLA type influencing TCRB rearrangement. In cDNA sequencing, cells with high TCR expression could be over-represented.

The receptor was derived from a woman in her late teens or twenties in good health. This rearrangement joins TRBV19 to TRBJ1-1, with TRBD1 matching 8 bases. The sample was central memory CD4+ T cells from blood. CDR3: CASSMPQGAGSTEAFF. The CDR3 coding sequence is TGTGCCAGTAGTATGCCCCAGGGGGCCGGTAGCACTGAAGCTTTCTTT.